These 28 T cell receptor beta chains share one sample of origin, sequenced in a study of T cell repertoires in aging, cancer and after chemotherapy. The template was genomic DNA from peripheral blood, not RNA. Multiplex touch-down PCR with TRB-A/B primers amplified rearranged V-D-J TRB sequences. TCRdb redid the calling of the multiplex PCR reads with MiXCR, one entry per CDR3 protein. The data hold 9,500 to 12,000 distinct CDR3 sequences, with under 50% observed a single time. The sample comprised blood. The origin of the receptors is a human donor in good health.

This sequence joins TRBV5-1 and TRBJ2-2; D may match TRBD1 or TRBD2 (6 bases each). This CDR3 spans 15 amino acids. V lost 2 bases, J lost 0 bases, and 8 bases lay in between. From germline, CDR1 is SGHRS and CDR2 YFSETQ. In nucleotides, the CDR3 is TGCGCCAGCAGCTTCCGGGGGCCGAACACCGGGGAGCTGTTTTTT. Amino acid sequence: CASSFRGPNTGELFF.

The chain uses TRBV6-5 and TRBJ2-1; D is unresolved. This CDR3 has 13 amino acids. Germline V CDR1 and CDR2: MNHEY, SVGAGI. Trimming removed 1 base at V and 5 bases at J, with 6 bases between. DNA of the CDR3: TGTGCCAGCAGTTACTGGGGTAACAATGAGCAGTTCTTC. It yields the protein CASSYWGNNEQFF.

V is TRBV12-3 or TRBV12-4 and J is TRBJ2-1; 11 bases match TRBD2. The CDR3 loop spans 17 amino acids. The V segment lost 1 base and the J segment 6 bases; nucleotides outside the gene matches: 8. The CDR3 bases are TGTGCCAGCAGTTTAGTAGCGGGAGGGGGAGCGCGCAATGAGCAGTTCTTC. This codes for CASSLVAGGGARNEQFF.

This rearrangement joins TRBV20-1 to TRBJ2-2; D is perhaps TRBD2 (6 bases). Germline-derived CDR1 and CDR2 are DFQATT and SNEGSKA (reference sequence). This CDR3 spans 15 amino acids. V lost 1 base and J 1 base, leaving 10 bases between the germline ends. This CDR3 reads CSARGAGRNTGELFF. In DNA, the CDR3 is TGCAGTGCTAGAGGAGCGGGCAGGAACACCGGGGAGCTGTTTTTT.

This clonotype showed up just a few times. The chain has TRBV6-6 and TRBJ2-3; D unclear. The CDR3 covers 14 residues. Germline assignment: CDR1 MNHNY and CDR2 SVGAGI (reference sequence). The ends were cut back, 2 bases at V and 2 bases at J, with 8 bases in the middle. The CDR3 loop reads CASSYLQLTDTQYF. The CDR3 nucleotides read TGTGCCAGCAGTTACCTCCAGCTCACAGATACGCAGTATTTT.

The chain couples TRBV6-5 to TRBJ2-1; 10 bases are shared with TRBD2. Per the germline V gene, CDR1 is MNHEY and CDR2 is SVGAGI. With 0 bases clipped from V and 12 bases from J, the junction kept 11 bases outside the gene matches. The length of the CDR3 is 16 residues. The CDR3 bases are TGTGCCAGCAGTTACTCTGCCAGCGGGAGGGCTCATGTGCAGTTCTTC. As protein: CASSYSASGRAHVQFF.

This clonotype was seen once. At one end the junction does not follow the germline gene, possibly because of a read error. The chain is built from TRBV12-3 or TRBV12-4 and TRBJ1-2; D is unclear. CDR3 size: 15 residues. This CDR3 is CASSYAPSQNSGYTF. The CDR3 nucleotides read TGTGCCAGCAGTTACGCCCCGTCCCAGAACTCTGGCTACACCTTC.

This rearrangement joins TRBV6-5 to TRBJ2-2, with TRBD1 identical over 10 bases. The CDR3 contains 16 residues. Losses at the gene ends were 5 bases for V and 7 bases for J; bases not matched to a gene: 10. Looked up from germline, CDR1 is MNHEY and CDR2 is SVGAGI. The chain's CDR3 is CASSRPGTGESGELFF. For the CDR3, the DNA is TGTGCCAGCAGTCGCCCTGGGACAGGGGAGAGCGGGGAGCTGTTTTTT.

The chain uses TRBV6-2 or TRBV6-3 and TRBJ1-5, with D hard to call. The germline gives CDR1 MNHEY, CDR2 SVGEGT. The CDR3 is made up of 16 amino acids. The V end lost 3 bases, the J end lost 11 bases, and 23 bases lay between the germline ends. DNA for the CDR3: TGTGCCAGCAGTTATGACGGCTGGACCGATTGGGCGGCCCAGCATTTT. This sequence encodes CASSYDGWTDWAAQHF.

This sequence joins TRBV19 and TRBJ1-1; D gene unclear. CDR1 and CDR2 (germline): LNHDA, SQIVND (reference sequence). The CDR3 runs 14 residues. Trimming took 6 bases from V and 0 from J, leaving 11 bases between them. In DNA, the CDR3 is TGTGCCAGTAGCGCAGGCCAGATGAACACTGAAGCTTTCTTT. It translates to CASSAGQMNTEAFF. The whole variable domain, filled in from reference TRBV19 and TRBJ1-1, reads DGGITQSPKYLFRKEGQNVTLSCEQNLNHDAMYWYRQDPGQGLRLIYYSQIVNDFQKGDIAEGYSVSREKKESFPLTVTSAQKNPTAFYLCASSAGQMNTEAFFGQGTRLTVV.

This clonotype is medium-sized within its sample. CDR3 residues: CSVSDSTYEQYF. In nucleotides, the CDR3 is TGCAGCGTTTCGGACTCTACCTACGAGCAGTACTTC. V usage is TRBV29-1 and J usage is TRBJ2-7, with a tentative D call TRBD2 (5 bases). The CDR3 loop spans 12 amino acids. Trimming took 5 bases from V and 2 from J, leaving 10 bases between them. The V gene's germline CDR1 is SQVTM and CDR2 ANQGSEA.

The chain uses TRBV18 and TRBJ1-2; 8 nucleotides match TRBD1. Germline V gene data show CDR1 as KGHSH and CDR2 as LQKENI. CDR3 length: 13 amino acids. Germline trimming cut 8 bases from V and 3 bases from J; bases unmatched to any gene: 5. The CDR3 protein is CASHGQGHYGYTF. The CDR3 bases are TGTGCCAGCCACGGACAGGGTCACTATGGCTACACCTTC.

CDR3 in amino acids: CASSPRRSSGSDEQYF. Here the CDR3 DNA reads TGTGCCAGCTCACCAAGGCGCTCGAGCGGGAGTGACGAGCAGTACTTC. The chain couples TRBV18 to TRBJ2-7; 8 bases are a match to TRBD2. The CDR3 covers 16 residues. With V trimmed by 2 bases and J by 5 bases, 11 bases remained unmatched. Looked up from germline, CDR1 is KGHSH and CDR2 is LQKENI.

The gene calls are TRBV19 and TRBJ2-1; TRBD2 matches 11 bases. The CDR3 has 15 amino acids. The V gene's germline CDR1 is LNHDA and CDR2 SQIVND (reference sequence). The V and J ends lost 5 bases and 11 bases, in that order; junction bases with no gene match: 11. Here the CDR3 reads CASSPGTSGLLKQFF. For the CDR3, the DNA is TGTGCCAGTAGTCCTGGGACTAGCGGTCTACTCAAGCAGTTCTTC.

This clonotype appeared a few times. DNA of the CDR3: TGTGCCAACCGGGACACACTCTACAATGAGCAGTTCTTC. This codes for CANRDTLYNEQFF. J is TRBJ2-1 and V is TRBV6-2 or TRBV6-3; weak D call: TRBD1 (6 bases). Deletions cut 10 bases from V and 3 bases from J, with 13 bases between. Germline V CDR1 and CDR2: MNHEY, SVGEGT. The CDR3 contains 13 residues.

By share of the sample, this clonotype is medium-sized. This chain connects TRBV29-1 to TRBJ2-5; D not certain. Germline CDR1 is SQVTM and CDR2 is ANQGSEA. The CDR3 spans 14 residues. Trimming took off 2 bases at V and 5 bases at J, with 15 bases between the two ends. The CDR3: CSVERLNSGETQYF. The CDR3 nucleotides read TGCAGCGTTGAACGGCTGAACAGTGGGGAGACCCAGTACTTC.

This clonotype qualifies as medium-sized. The gene calls are TRBV29-1 and TRBJ2-3; TRBD1 matches at 8 bases. The CDR3 extends over 15 amino acids. Trimming took 8 bases from V and 4 from J; bases not matched to a gene: 14. The germline CDR1 and CDR2 sequences are SQVTM and ANQGSEA. CDR3 bases: TGCAGCATGACGACCCGGGACAGGTTCCCAGATACGCAGTATTTT. Translated: CSMTTRDRFPDTQYF.

This chain links TRBV27 with TRBJ2-7; TRBD1 is a possible D gene (6 bases). CDR1 and CDR2 (germline): MNHEY, SMNVEV (reference sequence). This CDR3 is 15 amino acids long. Trimming left V 3 bases short and J 0 bases short, with 12 bases between. The CDR3 sequence is CASSLKTGSSYEQYF. CDR3 sequence (DNA): TGTGCCAGCAGTTTGAAGACAGGTAGCTCCTACGAGCAGTACTTC.

The V and J genes are TRBV19 and TRBJ2-2; TRBD2 might be the D (6 bases). Trimming removed 3 bases from V and 4 bases from J, with 12 bases in between. The germline CDR1 and CDR2 sequences are LNHDA and SQIVND (reference sequence). The CDR3 covers 15 residues. CDR3 nucleotides: TGTGCCAGTAGTATGAGTCGGCGGGGCACCGGGGAGCTGTTTTTT. Translating gives CASSMSRRGTGELFF.

The chain combines TRBV30 with TRBJ2-7; the D gene is possibly TRBD1 (6 bases). The CDR3 has 13 residues. Germline loops: CDR1 GTSNPN, CDR2 SVGIG (reference sequence). The V end lost 0 bases, the J end lost 1 base, and 7 bases lay between the germline ends. The DNA for the CDR3 is TGTGCCTGGAGTGTACAGGGATCCTACGAGCAGTACTTC. This sequence encodes CAWSVQGSYEQYF.

This clonotype turned up a few times. The chain joins TRBV6-5 to TRBJ1-5; 8 bases are a match to TRBD1. Germline V gene sequence: CDR1 MNHEY, CDR2 SVGAGI. This CDR3 is 14 amino acids long. V was pared by 4 bases and J by 5 bases, with 4 bases of the junction left unmatched. The CDR3, as DNA: TGTGCCAGCAGTTCTCGACAGGGGCATCAGCCCCAGCATTTT. Translated: CASSSRQGHQPQHF.

The chain has TRBV27 and TRBJ2-1, with 12 bases that match TRBD2. After removal of 8 bases from V and 10 bases from J, the junction contained 12 bases not matched to a gene. Germline V lookup: CDR1 MNHEY, CDR2 SMNVEV (reference sequence). This CDR3 is 15 amino acids long. In DNA form, the CDR3 reads TGTGCCAGCGGACAAAGACTAGCGGGAGACTTGGAGCAGTTCTTC. Amino acid sequence: CASGQRLAGDLEQFF.

The chain combines TRBV27 with TRBJ2-1; TRBD1 matches at 11 bases. The CDR3 is made up of 16 amino acids. The ends lost 3 bases at V and 7 bases at J; junction bases unmatched: 8. Germline assignment: CDR1 MNHEY and CDR2 SMNVEV (reference sequence). Written as DNA, the CDR3 is TGTGCCAGCAGTTTCAGAGGGACAGGGGGAGCAAATGAGCAGTTCTTC. Translating gives CASSFRGTGGANEQFF.

Regarding this clonotype: Since the CDR3 does not end with the conserved phenylalanine or tryptophan, this likely comes from a read error. This sequence joins TRBV19 and TRBJ1-6; D is unclear. CDR3 length: 13 residues. Germline CDR1 and CDR2: LNHDA and SQIVND (reference sequence). V shed 6 bases and J shed 9 bases, with 12 bases lying between them. The DNA for the CDR3 is TGTGCCAGTAGACAGACCGAGAGTTCACCCCTCCACTCT. Protein sequence: CASRQTESSPLHS.

Only a few counts were recorded for this clonotype. CDR3 DNA: TGTGCCAGTAGTGTTGGTGGGGAAAAACTGTTTTTT. Amino acids: CASSVGGEKLFF. The V gene is TRBV19, the J gene TRBJ1-4; D remains unclear. CDR3 length equals 12 residues. V was pared by 5 bases and J by 8 bases, with 9 bases between. Germline V gives CDR1 LNHDA, CDR2 SQIVND (reference sequence).

The chain couples TRBV18 to TRBJ2-7; possibly TRBD2 for D (6 bases). Deletions cut 2 bases from V and 5 bases from J, with 16 bases between. The V gene's germline CDR1 is KGHSH and CDR2 LQKENI. The CDR3 consists of 15 residues. CDR3 region: CASSPFGVGEDEQYF. The CDR3 DNA is TGTGCCAGCTCACCATTCGGGGTGGGGGAGGACGAGCAGTACTTC.

The CDR3 DNA follows: TGTGCCAGCAGTTCTTTCGGACGGAGAATTAATGAAAAACTGTTTTTT. Translating gives CASSSFGRRINEKLFF. The V call is TRBV27, the J call TRBJ1-4; no reliable D call. Germline lookup yields CDR1 MNHEY and CDR2 SMNVEV (reference sequence). CDR3 size: 16 residues. V was pared by 4 bases and J by 4 bases, with 16 bases between.

This clonotype has more than one count but fewer than ten. V gene TRBV19 combines with J gene TRBJ2-1; 11 bases are a match to TRBD2. V gave up 3 bases and J gave up 7 bases; unmatched junction bases: 5. This CDR3 is 15 amino acids long. Germline CDR1 reads LNHDA; CDR2 reads SQIVND (reference sequence). CDR3 sequence reads: CASSISSGRGNEQFF. In nucleotides, the CDR3 is TGTGCCAGTAGTATTAGTAGCGGGAGGGGGAATGAGCAGTTCTTC.